The subject of this entry is one T cell receptor beta chain. Its antigen remains unknown. Repertoires were generated with immunoSEQ multiplex PCR, while TCRdb's copy carries only in-frame clones and drops some. This table holds hundreds of thousands of clones, over 80% found once. J gave up 6 bases and V 6 bases, and 21 bases lay outside the gene matches. The CDR3 is made up of 18 amino acids. The germline gives CDR1 LNHDA, CDR2 SQIVND (reference sequence). As to treatment: 15 to 20 received Ad26.COV2.S at low or high dose, single or two shots; roughly five received placebo; per-sample allocation not given. Vaccine and placebo recipients were sampled on day 63 after the first injection. Boston supplied an adult donor aged 18-55 years. This sample was included in a study of Ad26.COV2.S vaccination and SARS-CoV-2 variants. Study-wide results and caveats: The TCR-based breadth and depth measures might underestimate overall T cell responses.

The TCR originated in a person aged 18-65 years who received the Ad26.COV2.S COVID-19 vaccine or a placebo. This chain joins TRBV19 and TRBJ1-1; 8 nucleotides line up with TRBD1. The sample was peripheral blood, taken in a trial of Ad26.COV2.S vaccine versus placebo. The CDR3 region has the DNA TGTGCCAGTAGCCTTGACAGGGGACGCAAAGTGGGATTGGCTGAAGCTTTCTTT. This translates into CASSLDRGRKVGLAEAFF.